Listed below are T cell receptor beta chains from one sample, sequenced in a study of blood T cells in healthy people across ages. Using its own MiXCR run on the 5' RACE reads, TCRdb lists one record per CDR3 protein. The sample shows fewer than 2,000,000 distinct CDR3 sequences, around 36% of them seen only once. The specimen sequenced was blood. These receptors came from a woman aged 25 to 39 in good health. Each CDR3 is given with its conserved first and last residue. The D gene is left open where the match is weak. Where a row states a size, it is once, few, many or the class of an expanded clone; other rows omit it.

V: TRBV30
length: 12
D: -
size: -
J: TRBJ2-7
CDR3: CAWSDRSHEQYF
DNA: TGTGCCTGGAGTGATCGGTCGCACGAGCAGTACTTC

V: TRBV12-3/TRBV12-4
length: 14
D: -
size: -
J: TRBJ2-1
CDR3: CASSFAPLGNEQFF
DNA: TGTGCCAGCAGTTTTGCCCCCCTGGGTAATGAGCAGTTCTTC

V: TRBV5-1
length: 15
D: -
size: few
J: TRBJ2-3
CDR3: CASSSGHPNTDTQYF
DNA: TGCGCCAGCAGCTCGGGACACCCGAACACAGATACGCAGTATTTT

V: TRBV20-1
length: 16
D: TRBD2
size: few
J: TRBJ2-7
CDR3: CSARDEASGSLYEQYF
DNA: TGCAGTGCTAGAGATGAAGCTAGCGGATCGCTCTACGAGCAGTACTTC

V: TRBV20-1
length: 17
D: -
size: -
J: TRBJ2-5
CDR3: CSARDSGDLFKQETQYF
DNA: TGCAGTGCTAGAGATAGCGGTGACCTCTTCAAACAAGAGACCCAGTACTTC

V: TRBV25-1
length: 12
D: -
size: many
J: TRBJ2-5
CDR3: CASSKYQETQYF
DNA: TGTGCCAGCAGCAAGTACCAAGAGACCCAGTACTTC

V: TRBV5-1
length: 15
D: TRBD1
size: -
J: TRBJ1-4
CDR3: CASNSQGGIAEKLFF
DNA: TGCGCCAGCAATTCGCAGGGGGGTATCGCAGAAAAACTGTTTTTT

V: TRBV7-2
length: 15
D: TRBD2
size: -
J: TRBJ2-2
CDR3: CASSPRLAGAVELFF
DNA: TGTGCCAGCAGCCCGAGACTAGCGGGAGCCGTGGAGCTGTTTTTT

V: TRBV27
length: 14
D: -
size: few
J: TRBJ2-7
CDR3: CASSGVGPDYEQYF
DNA: TGTGCCAGCAGTGGTGTGGGGCCCGACTACGAGCAGTACTTC

V: TRBV7-2
length: 15
D: -
size: many
J: TRBJ2-7
CDR3: CASSLMGGPLNEQYF
DNA: TGTGCCAGCAGCTTAATGGGAGGCCCTCTAAACGAGCAGTACTTC

V: TRBV7-8
length: 19
D: -
size: -
J: TRBJ1-5
CDR3: CASSTVTSPREDSNQPQHF
DNA: TGTGCCAGCAGCACGGTTACGTCCCCAAGGGAAGATAGCAATCAGCCCCAGCATTTT

V: TRBV30
length: 14
D: -
size: -
J: TRBJ1-1
CDR3: CAWWDRSIQTEAFF
DNA: TGTGCCTGGTGGGACCGATCAATCCAAACTGAAGCTTTCTTT

V: TRBV5-1
length: 16
D: TRBD2
size: few
J: TRBJ2-1
CDR3: CASVLAGGPMSNEQFF
DNA: TGCGCCAGCGTTCTAGCGGGGGGGCCTATGAGCAATGAGCAGTTCTTC

V: TRBV25-1
length: 15
D: -
size: few
J: TRBJ2-7
CDR3: CASSEPGQNPYEQYF
DNA: TGTGCCAGCAGTGAACCAGGACAAAACCCCTACGAGCAGTACTTC

V: TRBV10-2
length: 13
D: -
size: many
J: TRBJ2-5
CDR3: CASKGTLGETQYF
DNA: TGCGCCAGCAAGGGGACCCTGGGAGAGACCCAGTACTTC

V: TRBV4-1
length: 15
D: TRBD2
size: -
J: TRBJ2-1
CDR3: CASSQELAGGREQFF
DNA: TGCGCCAGCAGTCAGGAACTAGCGGGGGGAAGGGAGCAGTTCTTC

V: TRBV7-9
length: 15
D: -
size: -
J: TRBJ2-5
CDR3: CTSSLGYGSKETQYF
DNA: TGTACCAGCAGCTTAGGGTACGGATCGAAAGAGACCCAGTACTTC

V: TRBV7-9
length: 17
D: TRBD1
size: -
J: TRBJ1-2
CDR3: CASSPPLPTGINYGYTF
DNA: TGCGCCAGCAGCCCCCCGTTGCCGACAGGGATAAACTATGGCTACACCTTC

V: TRBV27
length: 16
D: -
size: -
J: TRBJ2-1
CDR3: CASSLSGPWGGNEQFF
DNA: TGTGCCAGCAGTTTATCGGGACCCTGGGGCGGGAATGAGCAGTTCTTC

V: TRBV7-9
length: 15
D: -
size: many
J: TRBJ2-7
CDR3: CASSSPRDATYEQYF
DNA: TGTGCCAGCAGCTCCCCCCGGGACGCCACCTACGAGCAGTACTTC

V: TRBV3-1
length: 15
D: TRBD2
size: many
J: TRBJ2-5
CDR3: CASSQRLADGETQYF
DNA: TGTGCCAGCAGCCAGCGACTAGCGGACGGGGAGACCCAGTACTTC

V: TRBV4-1
length: 15
D: -
size: few
J: TRBJ2-3
CDR3: CASSQRGRGGDTQYF
DNA: TGCGCCAGCAGCCAACGAGGGAGGGGGGGAGATACGCAGTATTTT

V: TRBV14
length: 15
D: -
size: -
J: TRBJ1-2
CDR3: CASSRERPPNYGYTF
DNA: TGTGCCAGCAGCCGAGAACGACCGCCTAACTATGGCTACACCTTC

V: TRBV7-9
length: 11
D: -
size: -
J: TRBJ2-5
CDR3: CASSLQWEQYF
DNA: TGTGCCAGCAGCCTTCAGTGGGAGCAGTACTTC

V: TRBV6-1
length: 16
D: TRBD1
size: few
J: TRBJ2-7
CDR3: CASSEFLTGATYEQYF
DNA: TGTGCCAGCAGTGAATTTCTGACAGGGGCTACCTACGAGCAGTACTTC

V: TRBV9
length: 16
D: -
size: -
J: TRBJ2-3
CDR3: CASSQAGGESTDTQYF
DNA: TGTGCCAGCAGCCAGGCCGGCGGGGAGAGCACAGATACGCAGTATTTT

V: TRBV11-2
length: 14
D: TRBD1
size: many
J: TRBJ2-5
CDR3: CASSRTGVGETQYF
DNA: TGTGCCAGCAGCAGAACAGGGGTGGGAGAGACCCAGTACTTC

V: TRBV20-1
length: 14
D: -
size: -
J: TRBJ1-2
CDR3: CSATETRGSYGYTF
DNA: TGCAGTGCAACCGAGACACGGGGAAGCTATGGCTACACCTTC

V: TRBV5-1
length: 14
D: -
size: -
J: TRBJ2-2
CDR3: CASRPGPNTGELFF
DNA: TGCGCCAGCAGGCCAGGACCCAACACCGGGGAGCTGTTTTTT

V: TRBV9
length: 15
D: TRBD2
size: few
J: TRBJ2-7
CDR3: CASSSSGGLSYEQYF
DNA: TGTGCCAGCAGCTCCAGCGGGGGGCTCTCCTACGAGCAGTACTTC

V: TRBV11-2
length: 17
D: TRBD2
size: -
J: TRBJ2-1
CDR3: CASSLARGVPSYNEQFF
DNA: TGTGCCAGCAGCTTAGCCCGGGGGGTACCCTCCTACAATGAGCAGTTCTTC

V: TRBV20-1
length: 12
D: -
size: few
J: TRBJ2-5
CDR3: CSPSGGPETQYF
DNA: TGCAGTCCTTCGGGGGGCCCAGAGACCCAGTACTTC

V: TRBV5-1
length: 14
D: -
size: -
J: TRBJ2-5
CDR3: CASSSSEGGETQYF
DNA: TGCGCCAGCAGCTCATCCGAGGGGGGGGAGACCCAGTACTTC

V: TRBV6-1
length: 14
D: -
size: -
J: TRBJ2-7
CDR3: CASRSIPTVYEQYF
DNA: TGTGCCAGCAGGAGTATCCCAACAGTCTACGAGCAGTACTTC

V: TRBV10-3
length: 16
D: -
size: -
J: TRBJ2-3
CDR3: CAISERQWTGQDTQYF
DNA: TGTGCCATCAGTGAGCGTCAGTGGACGGGGCAAGATACGCAGTATTTT

V: TRBV14
length: 16
D: TRBD1
size: -
J: TRBJ2-1
CDR3: CASSQRTGGSYNEQFF
DNA: TGTGCCAGCAGCCAAAGGACAGGGGGGTCCTACAATGAGCAGTTCTTC

V: TRBV7-9
length: 15
D: TRBD2
size: -
J: TRBJ2-3
CDR3: CASSPERGDTDTQYF
DNA: TGTGCCAGCAGCCCCGAGCGGGGGGACACAGATACGCAGTATTTT

V: TRBV5-6
length: 13
D: -
size: -
J: TRBJ1-5
CDR3: CASSLGPREPQHF
DNA: TGTGCCAGCAGCTTGGGTCCCCGCGAGCCCCAGCATTTT

V: TRBV7-9
length: 16
D: -
size: -
J: TRBJ2-1
CDR3: CASSPFGLAPYNEQFF
DNA: TGTGCCAGCAGCCCTTTTGGTTTAGCGCCGTACAATGAGCAGTTCTTC

V: TRBV3-1
length: 12
D: -
size: -
J: TRBJ1-6
CDR3: CATAAVNSPLHF
DNA: TGTGCCACCGCGGCCGTAAATTCACCCCTCCACTTT

V: TRBV7-9
length: 15
D: TRBD1
size: -
J: TRBJ1-4
CDR3: CASSPGTGLNEKLFF
DNA: TGTGCCAGCAGCCCAGGGACAGGGCTAAATGAAAAACTGTTTTTT

V: TRBV2
length: 15
D: TRBD2
size: -
J: TRBJ2-7
CDR3: CASRGTSGEAYEQYF
DNA: TGTGCCAGCAGGGGGACTAGCGGAGAAGCCTACGAGCAGTACTTC

V: TRBV20-1
length: 11
D: -
size: -
J: TRBJ2-3
CDR3: CSARRDVRQYF
DNA: TGCAGTGCTAGACGGGACGTCCGGCAGTATTTT

V: TRBV5-1
length: 14
D: TRBD2
size: few
J: TRBJ2-3
CDR3: CATRRGDLTDTQYF
DNA: TGCGCCACCCGGCGGGGGGACCTCACAGATACGCAGTATTTT

V: TRBV20-1
length: 13
D: TRBD2
size: -
J: TRBJ2-5
CDR3: CSASIGREETQYF
DNA: TGCAGTGCTTCGATAGGGAGGGAGGAGACCCAGTACTTC

V: TRBV29-1
length: 14
D: TRBD1
size: -
J: TRBJ1-1
CDR3: CSVGGTGGFTEAFF
DNA: TGCAGCGTGGGGGGGACAGGGGGCTTCACTGAAGCTTTCTTT

V: TRBV6-1
length: 18
D: TRBD2
size: -
J: TRBJ2-7
CDR3: CASNSWPGLAGVTYEQYF
DNA: TGTGCTAGCAACTCCTGGCCGGGACTAGCGGGAGTGACCTACGAGCAGTACTTC

V: TRBV6-5
length: 14
D: -
size: -
J: TRBJ1-6
CDR3: CASSRGLRDSPLHF
DNA: TGTGCCAGCAGTAGAGGATTAAGAGATTCACCCCTCCACTTT

V: TRBV6-1
length: 14
D: TRBD1
size: -
J: TRBJ1-1
CDR3: CASRLEQGHTEAFF
DNA: TGTGCCAGCAGGCTAGAACAGGGGCACACTGAAGCTTTCTTT

V: TRBV7-6
length: 16
D: TRBD2
size: few
J: TRBJ2-1
CDR3: CASSPLAGEWVNGQFF
DNA: TGTGCCAGCAGCCCCTTAGCGGGAGAATGGGTCAATGGGCAGTTCTTC

V: TRBV29-1
length: 12
D: -
size: -
J: TRBJ2-7
CDR3: CSVIEAYYEQYF
DNA: TGCAGCGTGATAGAGGCCTACTACGAGCAGTACTTC

V: TRBV12-3/TRBV12-4
length: 13
D: -
size: -
J: TRBJ1-5
CDR3: CASRKDSDQPQHF
DNA: TGTGCCAGCAGAAAAGACAGTGATCAGCCCCAGCATTTT